This T cell receptor (beta chain) was sequenced in a study of blood T cells in healthy people across ages. The study's findings and limits: Estimates of diversity drawn from one million T cells were considered underestimates. Higher naive T cell percentage went strongly together with higher TCR beta diversity.

A second PCR of roughly 7 to 11 cycles used a sample-barcoded 5' primer and a J-beta primer mix. TCRdb recomputed calls from the 5' RACE reads with MiXCR, one row per CDR3 protein. Of 750,000 to 950,000 distinct CDR3 sequences listed, around a quarter are singletons. Worth noting for this clonotype: The target antigen is unknown.

This CDR3 spans 16 amino acids. Germline V CDR1 and CDR2: MNHNY, SVGAGI (reference sequence). The V end was cut by 2 bases, the J end by 2 bases, with 15 bases between. Separately, the same data were catalogued under a study of T cells of mothers and their children.

The receptor was derived from a boy aged 5-17 years in good health. This chain connects TRBV6-6 to TRBJ2-5; a weak D match, TRBD1 (6 bases). Specimen: blood. CDR3 bases: TGTGCCAGCAGTTACAGGTCTACAGGGCCACAAGAGACCCAGTACTTC. It specifies CASSYRSTGPQETQYF.